This record concerns one T cell receptor beta chain sequence. Its antigen target is currently unknown. The record has no base qualities; no much larger clone is one base away. The collaborating institutions used their own protocols to collect whole blood in K2EDTA tubes. Collaborator samples were shipped for TCRbeta analysis as frozen whole blood, isolated PBMCs, or DNA extracted from either sample type. This entry belongs to a study of blood T cell repertoires in COVID-19 (dated by TCRdb to 2018 to 2021). Turning to the overall study: Samples covering the acute and convalescent phases of COVID-19 were provided by collaborators in the United States, Italy and Spain. The material from the prospective study consisted of cDNA or gDNA derived from T cells, B-cell-depleted T cells, or PBMCs. The dataset comprised deeply sampled blood TCRbeta repertoires from subjects exposed to, actively infected with, or recovered from COVID-19. The repertoires were released in a freely available public database intended as a resource for research on the immune response to SARS-CoV-2. The samples were drawn from two sources: the first 160 participants of the ongoing ImmuneRACE study, and over 950 subjects contributed by 6 global collaborators. A de-identified subject ID, COVID-19 status, age in years and sex were almost always included in the sample metadata. Where HLA class I and class II types were available, the types were taken from metadata supplied by the sample provider, not from assay-based typing.

General findings and caveats noted by the study authors: The quantity of clinical and demographic metadata differed by source and by participant and was supplied without curation.

TCRbeta CDR3 regions were amplified from genomic DNA by means of the immunoSEQ Assay, a bias-controlled multiplex PCR. The paper's processing steps were these. The number of nucleated cells in each sample was estimated by amplification of reference gene primers within the assay. To quantify the absolute abundance of each unique TCRbeta CDR3 rearrangement, sequence reads were collapsed and filtered. For each sample, productive Simpson clonality was calculated as the square root of Simpson's diversity index across productive rearrangements. This immuneACCESS table, as held by TCRdb, lists in-frame sequences with V and J called but not all clones. Of the missing ones, under half trace to an unresolved V gene in checked studies; the others have no known cause. The V and J calls and clone size were taken over from that table, and D and trimming were inferred from the DNA. In this sample the table shows some 170,000 clones, 81% of which occur a single time. The top ten clones comprise approximately 10% of the sample.

The source material was peripheral blood. The receptor comes from a man in his sixties with active or convalescent COVID-19.

The CDR3 protein is CASSLVSVTREAFF. The DNA is as follows: TGTGCCAGCAGCTTAGTGTCAGTTACCCGCGAAGCTTTCTTT. Recombination connected TRBV13 to TRBJ1-1, with no D gene named confidently. CDR1 and CDR2, per the germline V gene (reference sequence), are PRHDT and FYEKMQ. V is shortened by 1 base, J by 8 bases, and the region joining them spans 14 bases. The CDR3 runs 14 residues from the cysteine to the phenylalanine. The CDR3 DNA has 42 bases and is translated from base 1.